One T cell receptor beta chain is described in this entry. The data were produced by immunoSEQ multiplex PCR, yet TCRdb's version contains in-frame clones alone and is incomplete. In the table there are about 320,000 clones, around 85% of which are singletons. The V end lost 2 bases, the J end lost 0 bases, and 10 bases lay between the germline ends. This CDR3 has 15 residues. From germline, CDR1 is MDHEN and CDR2 SYDVKM. This record belongs to a study of blood T cell repertoires in COVID-19. On the study more broadly: Acute and convalescent COVID-19 specimens originated in the United States, Italy and Spain. T cells, B-cell-depleted T cells, or PBMCs provided the cDNA or gDNA that served as material.

The study recruited people aged about 18 to 90 years across approximately 24 US areas. Cohorts were based on clinical histories the participants reported. This sequence joins TRBV28 and TRBJ1-1; tentatively, D is TRBD1 (6 bases). The clonotype originates from a young woman who had been exposed to COVID-19. The source material was PBMCs or T cells enriched from blood (not recorded which). The chain's CDR3 is CASSLGGRVNTEAFF. The CDR3, as DNA: TGTGCCAGCAGTTTAGGGGGCAGAGTGAACACTGAAGCTTTCTTT.